One sample yielded the 4 T cell receptor beta chains listed below, sequenced in a study of relationships among human T cell subsets. Semiquantitative ARM-PCR amplified T cell receptor alpha and beta CDR3 regions from mRNA. ARM-PCR used tagged nested gene-specific primers, then communal superprimers for exponential amplification. TCRdb processed the multiplex PCR reads anew with MiXCR; each CDR3 protein has one entry. This repertoire shows approximately 15,000 distinct CDR3 sequences, roughly 60% found once; its top ten account for about 32%. Sequences were obtained from total T cells sorted from blood. The receptors stem from a man aged 40-49 years in good health.

The V call is TRBV2, the J call TRBJ2-3, with 8 positions matching TRBD1. Trimming cost V 5 bases and J 5 bases; bases outside gene matches: 9. The CDR3 loop spans 15 amino acids. Germline-derived CDR1 and CDR2 are SNHLY and FYNNEI. CDR3 protein: CASSTSGTGGDTQYF. For the CDR3, the DNA is TGTGCCAGCAGTACCTCCGGGACAGGAGGAGATACGCAGTATTTT.

The rearrangement links TRBV10-3 to TRBJ1-2; unclear D gene. Germline assignment: CDR1 ENHRY and CDR2 SYGVKD. V lost 0 bases, J lost 4 bases, and 9 bases lay in between. This CDR3 comprises 14 residues. The DNA of the CDR3 is TGTGCCATCAGTGAGTCGGGGTCTTCCTATGGCTACACCTTC. Translation: CAISESGSSYGYTF.

The genes are TRBV5-1 and TRBJ1-2, with 8 bases lining up with TRBD1. V trimming: 1 base; J trimming: 5 bases; junction bases outside the gene matches: 4. This CDR3 contains 14 residues. Germline V gene sequence: CDR1 SGHRS, CDR2 YFSETQ. The CDR3 region has the DNA TGCGCCAGCAGCTTGACCGACAGGGGTTATGGCTACACCTTC. Amino acid sequence: CASSLTDRGYGYTF.

The genes are TRBV5-1 and TRBJ2-5, with 8 bases fitting TRBD1. Germline lookup yields CDR1 SGHRS and CDR2 YFSETQ. The CDR3 spans 15 residues. V trimming: 2 bases; J trimming: 1 base; junction bases outside the gene matches: 4. The CDR3 here is CASSLGGTGQETQYF. CDR3 DNA: TGCGCCAGCAGCTTAGGGGGGACAGGCCAAGAGACCCAGTACTTC.